Presented here are 27 T cell receptor beta chains from one specimen sequenced in a study of cytomegalovirus exposure and HLA in healthy donors. PCR used 60 Vbeta primers and 13 Jbeta primers. Sequenced by immunoSEQ multiplex PCR; TCRdb stores in-frame clones only, minus some. The sample includes a few hundred thousand clones, about 82% of them seen just once. The sample comprised PBMCs. These receptors all stem from a man aged 25 to 40 in good health and CMV-seronegative.

The rearrangement joins TRBV7-9 to TRBJ2-1; D is possibly TRBD2 (7 bases). Per germline, CDR1 SEHNR and CDR2 FQNEAQ (reference sequence). This CDR3 comprises 17 residues. V was shortened by 5 bases and J by 0 bases, with 17 bases between the two germline ends. CDR3 in amino acids: CASSAPGGPRSYNEQFF. CDR3 nucleotide sequence: TGTGCCAGCAGCGCCCCGGGGGGCCCTCGCTCCTACAATGAGCAGTTCTTC.

The rearrangement links TRBV27 to TRBJ2-5; maybe TRBD1 (6 bases). The CDR3 runs 14 residues. Germline V lookup: CDR1 MNHEY, CDR2 SMNVEV (reference sequence). V was trimmed by 8 bases and J by 4 bases, leaving 17 bases between them. The CDR3 loop is CASGPTGYRETQYF. In nucleotides, the CDR3 is TGTGCCAGCGGACCGACAGGATATCGAGAGACCCAGTACTTC.

In this sample, this clone turned up a few times. The rearrangement links TRBV5-4 to TRBJ2-3; 14 bases map to TRBD2. Germline values: CDR1 SGHNT, CDR2 YYREEE (reference sequence). The CDR3 consists of 16 residues. The V segment lost 0 bases and the J segment 5 bases; nucleotides outside the gene matches: 2. The CDR3: CASSLAGLAGVDTQYF. The CDR3 DNA sequence: TGTGCCAGCAGCTTGGCGGGACTAGCGGGGGTAGATACGCAGTATTTT.

The chain combines TRBV4-3 with TRBJ2-1; a weak D match, TRBD2 (5 bases). From germline, CDR1 is LGHNA and CDR2 YSLEER. This CDR3 contains 15 residues. Trimming removed 3 bases from V and 9 bases from J, with 18 bases in between. CDR3 bases: TGCGCCAGCAGCCAGGAACTAGTGAGGGCGTTTGAGCAGTTCTTC. Amino acids: CASSQELVRAFEQFF.

The chain has TRBV2 and TRBJ2-5, with 7 bases identical to TRBD2. Per the germline V gene, CDR1 is SNHLY and CDR2 is FYNNEI. Unmatched junction bases numbered 7, after V lost 7 bases and J lost 5 bases. The CDR3 is 13 residues long. The CDR3 DNA reads TGTGCCAGCACCGGGAGCGGGGCCGAGACCCAGTACTTC. Protein: CASTGSGAETQYF.

The genes are TRBV2 and TRBJ2-3, with 10 nucleotides matching TRBD2. The CDR3 runs to 15 residues. From germline, CDR1 is SNHLY and CDR2 FYNNEI. V shed 1 base and J 3 bases; nucleotides not matched to a gene: 1. The CDR3 DNA reads as TGTGCCAGCAGTGAAGGGACTAGCGGTACAGATACGCAGTATTTT. Encoded protein: CASSEGTSGTDTQYF.

V and J are TRBV5-1 and TRBJ2-3; 8 bases fit TRBD1. Trimming cost V 4 bases and J 3 bases; bases outside gene matches: 4. The germline gives CDR1 SGHRS, CDR2 YFSETQ. The CDR3 sequence is 14 residues long. CDR3 loop: CASSLRQGTDTQYF. Written as DNA, the CDR3 is TGCGCCAGCAGCCTCCGACAGGGGACAGATACGCAGTATTTT.

The rearrangement uses TRBV4-3 and TRBJ2-3, with 13 bases aligning to TRBD2. This CDR3 is built from 21 residues. V was clipped by 0 bases and J by 2 bases; unmatched bases: 14. Germline V lookup: CDR1 LGHNA, CDR2 YSLEER. CDR3 bases: TGCGCCAGCAGCCAAGATATAGGGACTAGCGGGGTTTGGTGGTTCACAGATACGCAGTATTTT. This codes for CASSQDIGTSGVWWFTDTQYF.

The chain recombines TRBV10-3 with TRBJ2-1, with TRBD2 as a possible D gene (6 bases). There are 13 residues in the CDR3. CDR1 is ENHRY and CDR2 is SYGVKD in the germline V gene. The V end was cut by 6 bases, the J end by 4 bases, with 10 bases between. The CDR3 protein is CAIRPGGYNEQFF. Here the CDR3 DNA reads TGTGCCATCAGGCCTGGGGGGTACAATGAGCAGTTCTTC.

V and J are TRBV6-5 and TRBJ2-7, with TRBD1 as a possible D gene (5 bases). Trimming removed 0 bases from V and 2 bases from J, with 8 bases in between. The CDR3 covers 14 residues. Germline loops: CDR1 MNHEY, CDR2 SVGAGI. CDR3 protein: CASSYSRVAYEQYF. The CDR3 coding sequence is TGTGCCAGCAGTTACTCCAGGGTGGCCTACGAGCAGTACTTC.

The rearrangement uses TRBV7-8 and TRBJ1-6; 9 bases fit TRBD1. The germline V gene encodes CDR1 SGHVS and CDR2 FQNEAQ. V dropped 1 base and J dropped 8; count of bases not matched to a gene: 21. CDR3 length: 21 residues. The CDR3 DNA sequence: TGTGCCAGCAGCTTAGTTGTAAGAGGACTACCGGGACAGGGTTTTGATTCACCCCTCCACTTT. It codes for CASSLVVRGLPGQGFDSPLHF. Drawing the rest from reference TRBV7-8 and TRBJ1-6, the complete variable domain is GAGVSQSPRYKVAKRGQDVALRCDPISGHVSLFWYQQALGQGPEFLTYFQNEAQLDKSGLPSDRFFAERPEGSVSTLKIQRTQQEDSAVYLCASSLVVRGLPGQGFDSPLHFGNGTRLTVT.

V usage is TRBV6-5 and J usage is TRBJ1-1; D gene unclear. Per the germline V gene, CDR1 is MNHEY and CDR2 is SVGAGI. Deletions cut 5 bases from V and 7 bases from J, with 11 bases between. The CDR3 runs 12 residues. CDR3 amino acids: CASSGQKLEAFF. In DNA, the CDR3 is TGTGCCAGCAGTGGTCAAAAACTTGAAGCTTTCTTT.

The V and J genes are TRBV20-1 and TRBJ2-5; D is unclear. Germline V CDR1 and CDR2: DFQATT, SNEGSKA (reference sequence). This CDR3 region has 9 residues. CDR3 amino acids: CSTKETQYF. The CDR3 coding sequence is TGCAGCACTAAAGAGACCCAGTACTTC.

The gene calls are TRBV7-2 and TRBJ2-5; 8 bases align to TRBD2. The CDR3 runs 16 residues. Germline CDR1 SGHTA, CDR2 FQGNSA. The ends lost 5 bases at V and 3 bases at J; junction bases unmatched: 11. The CDR3 DNA reads TGTGCCAGCAGCCAGCTTAGGGCGGGGGGTAAAGAGACCCAGTACTTC. It codes for CASSQLRAGGKETQYF.

This sequence joins TRBV6-6 and TRBJ2-7, with a possible D match to TRBD1 (6 bases). The CDR3 consists of 14 residues. Trimming pared 6 bases from V and 3 bases from J, leaving 15 bases between. Germline CDR1 is MNHNY and CDR2 is SVGAGI (reference sequence). The CDR3 DNA reads TGTGCCAGCAGCCCTACACAGGGTATCTACGAGCAGTACTTC. Amino acid sequence: CASSPTQGIYEQYF.

The rearrangement joins TRBV7-3 to TRBJ1-1; unclear D gene. The CDR3 runs 13 residues. The germline CDR1 and CDR2 sequences are SGHTA and FQGTGA. The V end was cut by 5 bases, the J end by 3 bases, with 10 bases between. CDR3 in amino acids: CASSRNRDTEAFF. The DNA of the CDR3 is TGTGCCAGCAGCCGGAACCGGGACACTGAAGCTTTCTTT.

The J gene is TRBJ2-3, the V gene TRBV6-6; 13 nucleotides line up with TRBD2. From germline, CDR1 is MNHNY and CDR2 SVGAGI (reference sequence). V dropped 4 bases and J dropped 6; count of bases not matched to a gene: 7. This CDR3 has 16 residues. The CDR3 nucleotides read TGTGCCAGCAGTTCTACTAGCGGGGGGGGACGGGATACGCAGTATTTT. It specifies CASSSTSGGGRDTQYF.

J is TRBJ2-7 and V is TRBV9, with D uncertain. Per the germline V gene, CDR1 is SGDLS and CDR2 is YYNGEE. There are 13 residues in the CDR3. V was clipped by 0 bases and J by 6 bases, with 10 bases between them. CDR3 residues: CASSVEVRGEQYF. The DNA for the CDR3 is TGTGCCAGCAGCGTAGAGGTTAGAGGCGAGCAGTACTTC. The full variable domain, with the rest looked up from reference TRBV9 and TRBJ2-7, is DSGVTQTPKHLITATGQRVTLRCSPRSGDLSVYWYQQSLDQGLQFLIQYYNGEERAKGNILERFSAQQFPDLHSELNLSSLELGDSALYFCASSVEVRGEQYFGPGTRLTVT.

This clone has just a few counts. The junction shows a germline mismatch at one end, possibly a read error. The V call is TRBV7-7, the J call TRBJ2-2; maybe TRBD2 (6 bases). This CDR3 has 14 residues. From germline, CDR1 is SSHAT and CDR2 FNYEAQ (reference sequence). CDR3: CASSLGPSAGELFF. The CDR3 DNA reads as TGTGCTAGCAGCTTAGGACCTAGCGCCGGGGAGCTGTTTTTT.

The CDR3 DNA follows: TGTGCCATCAGTGATCAGGGCCCTTTAGGGGGTCAGCCCCAGCATTTT. It codes for CAISDQGPLGGQPQHF. The rearrangement joins TRBV10-3 to TRBJ1-5; TRBD1 might be the D (6 bases). The germline V gene has CDR1 ENHRY and CDR2 SYGVKD. V was trimmed by 3 bases and J by 6 bases, leaving 18 bases between them. The CDR3 runs to 16 residues.

This clone was picked up a small number of times. The chain joins TRBV7-2 to TRBJ1-1; D remains ambiguous. Between the trimmed V and J ends, which lost 5 bases and 1 base, there was a span of 5 bases. The CDR3 extends over 12 amino acids. The germline gives CDR1 SGHTA, CDR2 FQGNSA. CDR3 protein: CASSPRNTEAFF. CDR3 DNA sequence: TGTGCCAGCAGCCCCCGGAACACTGAAGCTTTCTTT.

CDR3 DNA: TGTGCCAGCAGTTCCTCGACTGTGAACACTGAAGCTTTCTTT. Its protein is CASSSSTVNTEAFF. This chain joins TRBV6-5 and TRBJ1-1; D remains unclear. The germline V and J ends were trimmed by 4 bases and 0 bases, with 9 bases remaining between them. Germline V lookup: CDR1 MNHEY, CDR2 SVGAGI. The CDR3 extends over 14 amino acids.

The gene calls are TRBV6-6 and TRBJ2-7; weak D call: TRBD1 (6 bases). This CDR3 has 11 amino acids. Germline CDR1 is MNHNY and CDR2 is SVGAGI (reference sequence). Trimming shortened V by 5 bases and J by 6 bases, and 8 bases separated the two germline ends. The CDR3: CASSTGPEQYF. The CDR3 nucleotides are TGTGCCAGCAGTACAGGGCCCGAGCAGTACTTC.

The rearrangement links TRBV5-6 to TRBJ2-7, with 7 positions matching TRBD2. J gave up 1 base and V 2 bases, and 6 bases lay outside the gene matches. CDR1 and CDR2 (germline): SGHDT, YYEEEE. This CDR3 has 15 residues. The CDR3 DNA reads as TGTGCCAGCAGCTTCGGGGGGTTCCCTTCCTACGAGCAGTACTTC. Protein: CASSFGGFPSYEQYF.

V gene TRBV4-3 combines with J gene TRBJ2-5, with TRBD2 as a possible D gene (6 bases). Trimming stripped 1 base from V and 5 bases from J, with 11 bases between. Germline CDR1 reads LGHNA; CDR2 reads YSLEER. The CDR3 runs to 14 residues. The CDR3: CASSQVLGRETQYF. The CDR3 DNA reads as TGCGCCAGCAGCCAAGTGCTGGGGAGGGAGACCCAGTACTTC.

V gene TRBV4-2 combines with J gene TRBJ1-2; D may be TRBD1 (5 bases). The V gene's germline CDR1 is LGHNA and CDR2 YNFKEQ. V shed 6 bases and J shed 5 bases, with 13 bases lying between them. This CDR3 is built from 13 residues. The CDR3 sequence: CASRDNFGYGYTF. CDR3 DNA sequence: TGTGCCAGCAGGGACAATTTTGGTTATGGCTACACCTTC.

Of note for this clone: Other DNA sequences in the same sample also yield this CDR3. This chain links TRBV7-9 with TRBJ2-1; TRBD2 aligns across 15 bases. The CDR3 sequence is 16 residues long. V dropped 4 bases and J dropped 6; count of bases not matched to a gene: 4. Germline V gene sequence: CDR1 SEHNR, CDR2 FQNEAQ (reference sequence). The CDR3 nucleotides read TGTGCCAGCAGCTCGGGACTAGCGGGGGGTCTCAATGAGCAGTTCTTC. Translating it yields CASSSGLAGGLNEQFF.